What follows are 30 T cell receptor beta chains derived from one specimen sequenced in a study of early T cells in non-severe SARS-CoV-2 infection. MiXCR, applied by TCRdb to the 5' RACE reads, yields one record per CDR3 protein. In the table there are just over 65,000 distinct CDR3 sequences, over 10% of which are singletons. The source material was whole blood. The receptors derive from an adult who was a healthcare worker with PCR-confirmed SARS-CoV-2 infection or an uninfected control (not recorded which).

This clonotype was seen more than once but under ten times. The J gene is TRBJ2-7, the V gene TRBV5-5, with D perhaps matching TRBD1 or TRBD2 (5 bases each). The germline V gene has CDR1 SGHKS and CDR2 YYEKEE (reference sequence). Deletions cut 4 bases from V and 5 bases from J, with 16 bases between. This CDR3 is 14 amino acids long. The CDR3 sequence: CASSLRDRRHEQYF. The CDR3 nucleotides read TGTGCCAGCAGCCTCCGGGACCGACGGCACGAGCAGTACTTC.

V and J are TRBV5-1 and TRBJ1-2; D is ambiguous. The germline CDR1 and CDR2 sequences are SGHRS and YFSETQ. Trimming took 0 bases from V and 2 from J, leaving 8 bases between them. The CDR3 loop spans 14 amino acids. Written as DNA, the CDR3 is TGCGCCAGCAGCTTGGTTGGCGGCAACTATGGCTACACCTTC. Protein: CASSLVGGNYGYTF. Full variable domain (rest looked up from reference TRBV5-1 and TRBJ1-2): KAGVTQTPRYLIKTRGQQVTLSCSPISGHRSVSWYQQTPGQGLQFLFEYFSETQRNKGNFPGRFSGRQFSNSRSEMNVSTLELGDSALYLCASSLVGGNYGYTFGSGTRLTVV.

Regarding this clonotype: One junction end does not reproduce the germline sequence, and a read error may be involved. The chain combines TRBV12-3 or TRBV12-4 with TRBJ1-1, with a tentative D call TRBD1 (5 bases). The CDR3 extends over 14 amino acids. The CDR3 DNA reads TGTGCCAGCAGAATCATTCGGGGGGGAATCGAAGTTTTCTTT. Protein product: CASRIIRGGIEVFF.

This clonotype has ten or more counts. The V and J genes are TRBV2 and TRBJ2-1, with 14 bases lining up with TRBD2. The CDR3 contains 14 residues. The germline gives CDR1 SNHLY, CDR2 FYNNEI. J gave up 5 bases and V 6 bases, and 0 bases lay outside the gene matches. CDR3 in amino acids: CASRTSGRDNEQFF. CDR3 nucleotide sequence: TGTGCCAGCAGGACTAGCGGGAGGGACAATGAGCAGTTCTTC.

Many counts were recorded for this clonotype. In nucleotides, the CDR3 is TGTGCCAGCAGTCCGACGACAGGGAGAAACACCATATATTTT. Residues: CASSPTTGRNTIYF. This chain links TRBV12-3 or TRBV12-4 with TRBJ1-3, with 7 positions matching TRBD1. The V segment lost 5 bases and the J segment 5 bases; nucleotides outside the gene matches: 6. The CDR3 runs to 14 residues.

This chain uses TRBV6-5 with TRBJ1-5, with D possibly TRBD1 on 5 matching bases. The germline V gene has CDR1 MNHEY and CDR2 SVGAGI. This CDR3 has 14 residues. The V gene lost 0 bases and the J gene lost 5 bases, with 8 bases spanning the gap. CDR3 amino acids: CASSYSGGDQPQHF. Written as DNA, the CDR3 is TGTGCCAGCAGTTACTCGGGGGGAGATCAGCCCCAGCATTTT.

The chain uses TRBV7-9 and TRBJ1-1; weak D call: TRBD1 (5 bases). The V gene's germline CDR1 is SEHNR and CDR2 FQNEAQ (reference sequence). V lost 5 bases and J lost 5, with 9 bases in between. CDR3 size: 12 residues. The CDR3 DNA is TGTGCCAGCAGCCCGGGGGTGACTGAAGCTTTCTTT. As protein: CASSPGVTEAFF.

This clonotype showed up just a few times. The V gene is TRBV28, the J gene TRBJ1-4; D unclear. Trimming left V 4 bases short and J 0 bases short, with 12 bases between. The germline gives CDR1 MDHEN, CDR2 SYDVKM. CDR3 length: 16 amino acids. DNA for the CDR3: TGTGCCAGCAGTTCCCCCGTATCCGCAACTAATGAAAAACTGTTTTTT. Residues: CASSSPVSATNEKLFF.

This clonotype showed up many times. The CDR3 region has the DNA TGTGCCAGCAGACCGACAGGGGCAACTAATGAAAAACTGTTTTTT. Translation gives CASRPTGATNEKLFF. This chain joins TRBV6-5 and TRBJ1-4, with 8 bases identical to TRBD1. From germline, CDR1 is MNHEY and CDR2 SVGAGI. Losses at the gene ends were 6 bases for V and 0 bases for J; bases not matched to a gene: 3. The CDR3 spans 15 residues.

This clonotype was seen at least ten times. The genes are TRBV27 and TRBJ2-4, with 8 bases fitting TRBD2. J gave up 3 bases and V 4 bases, and 14 bases lay outside the gene matches. Germline loops: CDR1 MNHEY, CDR2 SMNVEV (reference sequence). CDR3 size: 18 residues. Written as DNA, the CDR3 is TGTGCCAGCAGTTCCCTTACGGGAGGGCCGGTCGGCAAAAACATTCAGTACTTC. Protein sequence: CASSSLTGGPVGKNIQYF.

This clonotype turned up a few times. This sequence joins TRBV7-8 and TRBJ1-1, with 9 bases aligning to TRBD1. The CDR3 runs to 14 residues. CDR1 is SGHVS, CDR2 FQNEAQ, per germline. The junction had 6 bases not matched to a gene; V was cut back by 4 bases and J by 6 bases. The CDR3: CASSSRDRDPEAFF. CDR3 DNA sequence: TGTGCCAGCAGCTCCCGGGACAGGGATCCTGAAGCTTTCTTT.

The rearrangement joins TRBV4-3 to TRBJ1-2; D remains unclear. Germline values: CDR1 LGHNA, CDR2 YSLEER. This CDR3 spans 15 amino acids. V was shortened by 1 base and J by 4 bases, with 13 bases between the two germline ends. CDR3 sequence reads: CASSQGRGGGYGYTF. The CDR3 bases are TGCGCCAGCAGCCAAGGACGGGGAGGAGGCTATGGCTACACCTTC.

This clonotype has at least ten counts. V and J are TRBV5-1 and TRBJ2-6, with D perhaps matching TRBD2 (6 bases). V lost 3 bases and J lost 2, with 12 bases in between. Germline V gene sequence: CDR1 SGHRS, CDR2 YFSETQ. The length of the CDR3 is 16 residues. DNA for the CDR3: TGCGCCAGCAGCTCCGCAACGGGAGCTGGGGCCAACGTCCTGACTTTC. It translates to CASSSATGAGANVLTF.

This chain uses TRBV28 with TRBJ2-1; 9 bases line up with TRBD1. Germline CDR1 reads MDHEN; CDR2 reads SYDVKM. This CDR3 has 15 residues. J lost 8 bases, V lost 2 bases, and 7 bases had no gene match. This CDR3 reads CASSLRTGGTYEQFF. The CDR3 DNA reads as TGTGCCAGCAGTTTACGCACAGGGGGCACATATGAGCAGTTCTTC.

In this sample, this clonotype turned up many times. This chain uses TRBV2 with TRBJ1-2, with D perhaps TRBD1 (6 bases). Trimming removed 6 bases from V and 2 bases from J, with 19 bases in between. Germline CDR1 SNHLY, CDR2 FYNNEI. The CDR3 has 16 residues. CDR3 loop: CASRSGQQGRNYGYTF. CDR3 nucleotides: TGTGCCAGCAGATCAGGACAGCAGGGGCGGAACTATGGCTACACCTTC.

This clonotype was recorded many times. This rearrangement joins TRBV11-2 to TRBJ1-1; D may be TRBD1 (5 bases). Trimming shortened V by 3 bases and J by 1 base, and 6 bases separated the two germline ends. This CDR3 comprises 13 residues. CDR1 and CDR2 (germline): SGHAT, FQNNGV. This CDR3 reads CASSLTANTEAFF. Here the CDR3 DNA reads TGTGCCAGCAGCTTGACAGCGAACACTGAAGCTTTCTTT.

At least ten counts were recorded for this clonotype. This chain joins TRBV6-6 and TRBJ2-7; D gene uncertain. The CDR3 runs to 15 residues. CDR1 is MNHNY, CDR2 SVGAGI, per germline (reference sequence). The V end was cut by 2 bases, the J end by 2 bases, with 13 bases between. The CDR3 region is CASSYPPDRAYEQYF. In nucleotides, the CDR3 is TGTGCCAGCAGTTACCCTCCCGATAGAGCCTACGAGCAGTACTTC.

The chain uses TRBV11-2 and TRBJ2-7; tentative D call: TRBD2 (5 bases). Trimming stripped 2 bases from V and 1 base from J, with 12 bases between. The CDR3 sequence is 15 residues long. Germline V CDR1 and CDR2: SGHAT, FQNNGV. The CDR3 DNA reads as TGTGCCAGCAGCTTAAGATTTCGGGGATCCTACGAGCAGTACTTC. Protein: CASSLRFRGSYEQYF.

The CDR3 region has the DNA TGCGCCAGCAGCTTTGCTGGCAACTTCAATGAGCAGTTCTTC. Translating gives CASSFAGNFNEQFF. The chain carries TRBV5-1 and TRBJ2-1; no clear D. V lost 2 bases and J lost 6, with 12 bases in between. CDR1 SGHRS and CDR2 YFSETQ come from the germline V gene. The CDR3 covers 14 residues.

Only a few counts were recorded for this clonotype. The chain combines TRBV29-1 with TRBJ2-7; unclear D gene. CDR1 and CDR2 (germline): SQVTM, ANQGSEA. With 5 bases removed from V and 3 bases from J, the gap between germline ends came to 17 bases. The CDR3 has 14 amino acids. This CDR3 reads CSVMLPGQSYEQYF. The CDR3 nucleotides read TGCAGCGTTATGCTCCCTGGGCAGAGCTACGAGCAGTACTTC.

The chain has TRBV6-2 or TRBV6-3 and TRBJ2-6; 8 bases match TRBD1. CDR3 length equals 18 residues. Germline-derived CDR1 and CDR2 are MNHEY and SVGEGT. Trimming cost V 3 bases and J 3 bases; bases outside gene matches: 10. CDR3 region: CASSYNLQGADGANVLTF. The CDR3 coding sequence is TGTGCCAGCAGTTATAACCTGCAGGGGGCCGATGGGGCCAACGTCCTGACTTTC.

This clonotype has more than one count but fewer than ten. The CDR3 nucleotides read TGTGCCAGCAGCTCAGGTCCTCTGACCTGGGGGGATGAGCAGTTCTTC. It translates to CASSSGPLTWGDEQFF. The rearrangement joins TRBV5-6 to TRBJ2-1, with D perhaps TRBD2 (6 bases). Germline CDR1 reads SGHDT; CDR2 reads YYEEEE. The germline V and J ends were trimmed by 3 bases and 8 bases, with 21 bases remaining between them. The CDR3 has 16 amino acids.

This clonotype was counted once. A junction boundary mismatches the germline segment, possibly from a read error. The chain combines TRBV27 with TRBJ1-4; TRBD1 aligns across 7 bases. This CDR3 has 14 amino acids. Germline V gene data show CDR1 as MNHEY and CDR2 as SMNVEV (reference sequence). The CDR3 DNA reads as TGTACCAGCAGTTTCGCAGGGGGAGGTGAAAAACTGTTTTTT. This sequence encodes CTSSFAGGGEKLFF.

This clonotype was found many times. The chain links TRBV29-1 to TRBJ1-2; D gene ambiguous. Germline loops: CDR1 SQVTM, CDR2 ANQGSEA. V lost 2 bases and J lost 3, with 4 bases in between. This CDR3 is 11 amino acids long. CDR3 amino acids: CSVERDYGYTF. The CDR3 DNA sequence: TGCAGCGTTGAACGGGACTATGGCTACACCTTC.

This clonotype appeared many times. The rearrangement links TRBV7-2 to TRBJ2-5; 8 bases match TRBD1. Trimming cost V 5 bases and J 4 bases; bases outside gene matches: 6. Germline V gene lookup returns CDR1 SGHTA and CDR2 FQGNSA. The CDR3 totals 14 residues. CDR3 in DNA: TGTGCCAGCAGCCCGACAGGGGCGCTAGAGACCCAGTACTTC. Translating gives CASSPTGALETQYF.

V is TRBV7-3 and J is TRBJ2-2, with no clear D. This CDR3 contains 14 residues. Germline V gene data show CDR1 as SGHTA and CDR2 as FQGTGA. Between the trimmed V and J ends, which lost 1 base and 5 bases, there was a span of 8 bases. The DNA for the CDR3 is TGTGCCAGCAGCTTAAGGTCAACTACCGGGGAGCTGTTTTTT. It yields the protein CASSLRSTTGELFF.

The J gene is TRBJ1-1, the V gene TRBV4-3, with D perhaps TRBD1 (5 bases). The V gene lost 1 base and the J gene lost 1 base, with 7 bases spanning the gap. Germline V gene sequence: CDR1 LGHNA, CDR2 YSLEER. This CDR3 comprises 14 residues. The CDR3 DNA is TGCGCCAGCAGCCAAGTCGGGGGGAACACTGAAGCTTTCTTT. Translating it yields CASSQVGGNTEAFF.

The genes are TRBV11-1 and TRBJ2-2; D remains unclear. Germline-derived CDR1 and CDR2 are SGHAT and FQDESV (reference sequence). The CDR3 has 12 residues. V dropped 3 bases and J dropped 6 bases, with 5 bases sitting between them. The CDR3 sequence is CASSFGAGELFF. The CDR3 coding sequence is TGTGCCAGCAGCTTTGGGGCCGGGGAGCTGTTTTTT.

This clonotype turned up a few times. The chain combines TRBV10-2 with TRBJ2-7; D not certain. This CDR3 contains 12 residues. Looked up from germline, CDR1 is WSHSY and CDR2 is SAAADI. V gave up 8 bases and J gave up 2 bases, with 10 bases separating them. CDR3 protein: CASHGSAYEQYF. The CDR3 DNA reads TGCGCCAGCCATGGTTCGGCCTACGAGCAGTACTTC.

This clonotype was counted at least ten times. The rearrangement joins TRBV28 to TRBJ2-7; D gene uncertain. CDR3 length: 12 residues. The germline V gene encodes CDR1 MDHEN and CDR2 SYDVKM. Trimming took 2 bases from V and 2 from J, leaving 4 bases between them. The CDR3 protein is CASSLAPYEQYF. The CDR3 nucleotides are TGTGCCAGCAGTTTAGCTCCCTACGAGCAGTACTTC.